These 22 T cell receptor beta chains were sequenced from one sample in a study of shared T cell receptors in the human thymus. Sequencing used immunoSEQ multiplex PCR; TCRdb keeps in-frame clones, though not all of them. The sample consists of more than 300,000 clones, just under 95% of them appearing once. The material sequenced was thymocytes. Receptors originate from a human donor.

Turning to this clone: Other DNA sequences from this sample encode an identical CDR3 as well. The chain uses TRBV27 and TRBJ2-7, with unresolved D. The CDR3 has 10 amino acids. Trimming stripped 8 bases from V and 3 bases from J, with 5 bases between. The germline V gene has CDR1 MNHEY and CDR2 SMNVEV (reference sequence). The CDR3 coding sequence is TGTGCCAGCGGGCTCTACGAGCAGTACTTC. This translates into CASGLYEQYF.

The chain is built from TRBV7-9 and TRBJ1-2; D perhaps matches TRBD1 (6 bases). CDR3 length: 18 residues. Germline V gene lookup returns CDR1 SEHNR and CDR2 FQNEAQ (reference sequence). V was pared by 1 base and J by 2 bases, with 20 bases between. The CDR3 DNA reads TGTGCCAGCAGCTTAGGGAGGGGGGACAATGGAATAAACTATGGCTACACCTTC. Protein: CASSLGRGDNGINYGYTF.

V usage is TRBV15 and J usage is TRBJ1-2, with 8 bases lining up with TRBD1. The J segment lost 6 bases and the V segment lost 3 bases, leaving 6 bases of the junction unmatched. CDR1 is LNHNV and CDR2 is YYDKDF in the germline V gene (reference sequence). The length of the CDR3 is 14 residues. The CDR3 bases are TGTGCCACCAGCAGTGGACAGGGTCACGATGGCTACACCTTC. It codes for CATSSGQGHDGYTF.

The rearrangement joins TRBV11-2 to TRBJ2-4; a weak D match, TRBD1 (6 bases). CDR3 length: 15 residues. Trimming pared 5 bases from V and 10 bases from J, leaving 21 bases between. Germline CDR1 reads SGHAT; CDR2 reads FQNNGV. In DNA form, the CDR3 reads TGTGCCAGCAGCCCCCACCCAGACAGGCGGTCAATTCAGTACTTC. Translating gives CASSPHPDRRSIQYF.

V and J are TRBV7-2 and TRBJ2-7; 9 nucleotides match TRBD1. The CDR3 is made up of 18 amino acids. The J segment lost 6 bases and the V segment lost 4 bases, leaving 19 bases of the junction unmatched. CDR1 and CDR2 from the germline V gene are SGHTA and FQGNSA. The chain's CDR3 is CASSSTSRDRESKSEQYF. Here the CDR3 DNA reads TGTGCCAGCAGCTCGACGTCCCGGGACAGGGAGAGTAAGAGCGAGCAGTACTTC.

The chain combines TRBV11-2 with TRBJ2-1, with a weak D call TRBD2 (6 bases). CDR1 and CDR2 (germline): SGHAT, FQNNGV. This CDR3 is built from 14 residues. The V gene lost 7 bases and the J gene lost 5 bases, with 15 bases spanning the gap. CDR3 loop: CASTPGGRDNEQFF. In DNA, the CDR3 is TGTGCCAGCACCCCCGGGGGAAGGGACAATGAGCAGTTCTTC.

This clone is a singleton in its sample. The chain recombines TRBV6-6 with TRBJ1-4, with D possibly being TRBD1 (6 bases). V was cut by 4 bases and J by 8 bases, with 14 bases left in between. Per the germline V gene, CDR1 is MNHNY and CDR2 is SVGAGI (reference sequence). The CDR3 is 14 residues long. In DNA, the CDR3 is TGTGCCAGCAGTTCTAGGGGGGCGGACGAAAAACTGTTTTTT. Translation: CASSSRGADEKLFF.

V and J are TRBV12-5 and TRBJ2-1; D possibly uses TRBD1 or TRBD2 (5 bases each). Trimming stripped 3 bases from V and 0 bases from J, with 21 bases between. Germline V gives CDR1 LGHNT, CDR2 FRNRAP. This CDR3 spans 19 amino acids. The CDR3 sequence is CASGFSDQPSGSSYNEQFF. CDR3 DNA sequence: TGTGCTAGTGGTTTCTCCGATCAACCTTCAGGGAGCTCCTACAATGAGCAGTTCTTC.

The CDR3 nucleotides are TGTGCCAGCAGCTTACCGCCACCTCGGAACCGATCCTCTGGAAACACCATATATTTT. It yields the protein CASSLPPPRNRSSGNTIYF. This chain connects TRBV7-9 to TRBJ1-3; the D is unclear. Germline V gene data show CDR1 as SEHNR and CDR2 as FQNEAQ (reference sequence). V lost 2 bases to trimming and J lost 0 bases, with 20 bases between them. This CDR3 is 19 amino acids long.

The chain combines TRBV2 with TRBJ2-3; TRBD2 matches at 7 bases. The V and J ends lost 4 bases and 7 bases, in that order; junction bases with no gene match: 2. CDR3 length equals 12 residues. Germline-derived CDR1 and CDR2 are SNHLY and FYNNEI. The CDR3 coding sequence is TGTGCCAGCAGTGGGGGGGGGAATACGCAGTATTTT. Its translation is CASSGGGNTQYF.

The chain recombines TRBV27 with TRBJ1-1; D gene uncertain. Germline V lookup: CDR1 MNHEY, CDR2 SMNVEV (reference sequence). There are 14 residues in the CDR3. V was shortened by 3 bases and J by 0 bases, with 8 bases between the two germline ends. The CDR3 DNA is TGTGCCAGCAGTTTTTCGGGAATGAACACTGAAGCTTTCTTT. It translates to CASSFSGMNTEAFF.

CDR3: CASSQDIGRSYGYTF. In DNA form, the CDR3 reads TGTGCCAGCAGCCAAGATATCGGCAGATCCTATGGCTACACCTTC. This rearrangement joins TRBV14 to TRBJ1-2; D is unresolved. Trimming took off 0 bases at V and 4 bases at J, with 12 bases between the two ends. The CDR3 loop spans 15 amino acids. Per germline, CDR1 SGHDN and CDR2 FVKESK.

The rearrangement uses TRBV27 and TRBJ2-1, with 14 bases matching TRBD2. This CDR3 is built from 18 residues. Germline CDR1 is MNHEY and CDR2 is SMNVEV (reference sequence). The ends lost 3 bases at V and 5 bases at J; junction bases unmatched: 9. CDR3 protein: CASSLTSGRVREDNEQFF. Written as DNA, the CDR3 is TGTGCCAGCAGTTTGACTAGCGGGAGGGTCCGGGAGGACAATGAGCAGTTCTTC.

The chain is built from TRBV28 and TRBJ2-3; 9 bases agree with TRBD2. V was clipped by 1 base and J by 4 bases; unmatched bases: 3. This CDR3 comprises 15 residues. Looked up from germline, CDR1 is MDHEN and CDR2 is SYDVKM. CDR3 residues: CASSLSAGGPDTQYF. Written as DNA, the CDR3 is TGTGCCAGCAGTTTATCCGCGGGAGGGCCAGATACGCAGTATTTT. The full variable domain, in which reference TRBV28 and TRBJ2-3 provide the parts outside the CDR3, is DVKVTQSSRYLVKRTGEKVFLECVQDMDHENMFWYRQDPGLGLRLIYFSYDVKMKEKGDIPEGYSVSREKKERFSLILESASTNQTSMYLCASSLSAGGPDTQYFGPGTRLTVL.

The chain has TRBV28 and TRBJ2-7; no clear D. The CDR3 runs to 13 residues. Germline V lookup: CDR1 MDHEN, CDR2 SYDVKM. V lost 5 bases, J lost 3 bases, and 11 bases lay in between. The CDR3 region has the DNA TGTGCCAGCAGTCCCGGACGGATCTACGAGCAGTACTTC. Amino acids: CASSPGRIYEQYF.

This clone appeared once. The chain joins TRBV27 to TRBJ1-5, with D possibly being TRBD1 (6 bases). The CDR3 sequence is 16 residues long. V was clipped by 2 bases and J by 7 bases, with 18 bases between them. Germline V gene data show CDR1 as MNHEY and CDR2 as SMNVEV (reference sequence). The DNA of the CDR3 is TGTGCCAGCAGTTTAACAGGGAGCCGGGGGGGGCAGCCCCAGCATTTT. Amino acid sequence: CASSLTGSRGGQPQHF.

The genes are TRBV14 and TRBJ2-7; D call uncertain. Germline lookup yields CDR1 SGHDN and CDR2 FVKESK. This CDR3 comprises 16 residues. Trimming removed 2 bases from V and 2 bases from J, with 16 bases in between. CDR3 residues: CASSQFFHSETYEQYF. In DNA, the CDR3 is TGTGCCAGCAGCCAATTCTTCCACAGCGAGACCTACGAGCAGTACTTC.

The chain couples TRBV27 to TRBJ1-2, with D possibly matching TRBD1 (6 bases). Germline V CDR1 and CDR2: MNHEY, SMNVEV (reference sequence). V lost 6 bases, J lost 6 bases, and 11 bases lay in between. CDR3 size: 12 residues. The CDR3 DNA is TGTGCCAGCAGACACTACAGGGATGGCTACACCTTC. It is translated as CASRHYRDGYTF.

This clone appeared once. The rearrangement joins TRBV30 to TRBJ2-5; TRBD2 matches 8 bases. The V gene end was trimmed by 0 bases and the J gene end by 2 bases; junction bases not matched to a gene: 5. The CDR3 is made up of 15 amino acids. Germline loops: CDR1 GTSNPN, CDR2 SVGIG (reference sequence). The CDR3 loop reads CAWSVGPGGQETQYF. The CDR3 nucleotides read TGTGCCTGGAGTGTAGGTCCGGGGGGGCAAGAGACCCAGTACTTC. Full variable domain (missing parts from reference TRBV30 and TRBJ2-5): SQTIHQWPATLVQPVGSPLSLECTVEGTSNPNLYWYRQAAGRGLQLLFYSVGIGQISSEVPQNLSASRPQDRQFILSSKKLLLSDSGFYLCAWSVGPGGQETQYFGPGTRLLVL.

This clone was counted between two and nine times. CDR3 region: CSAREEAFF. The CDR3 DNA is TGCAGTGCTCGTGAAGAAGCTTTCTTT. This rearrangement joins TRBV20-1 to TRBJ1-1; D gene unclear. V gave up 5 bases and J gave up 8 bases, with 6 bases separating them. Looked up from germline, CDR1 is DFQATT and CDR2 is SNEGSKA (reference sequence). The CDR3 spans 9 residues.

This clone was detected only once. The chain has TRBV7-9 and TRBJ2-3, with 8 bases matching TRBD1. J lost 0 bases, V lost 6 bases, and 8 bases had no gene match. Germline V CDR1 and CDR2: SEHNR, FQNEAQ (reference sequence). The CDR3 is 16 amino acids. The CDR3 sequence is CASSTQDRESTDTQYF. The CDR3 bases are TGTGCCAGCAGTACCCAGGACAGGGAGAGCACAGATACGCAGTATTTT.

The chain employs TRBV27 and TRBJ1-1; 8 bases match TRBD1. Trimming removed 6 bases from V and 2 bases from J; junction bases left unmatched: 11. The V gene's germline CDR1 is MNHEY and CDR2 SMNVEV (reference sequence). The CDR3 length is 16 residues. For the CDR3, the DNA is TGTGCCAGCAGCACTATACCCAGGGGGCCCAACACTGAAGCTTTCTTT. Amino acids: CASSTIPRGPNTEAFF.